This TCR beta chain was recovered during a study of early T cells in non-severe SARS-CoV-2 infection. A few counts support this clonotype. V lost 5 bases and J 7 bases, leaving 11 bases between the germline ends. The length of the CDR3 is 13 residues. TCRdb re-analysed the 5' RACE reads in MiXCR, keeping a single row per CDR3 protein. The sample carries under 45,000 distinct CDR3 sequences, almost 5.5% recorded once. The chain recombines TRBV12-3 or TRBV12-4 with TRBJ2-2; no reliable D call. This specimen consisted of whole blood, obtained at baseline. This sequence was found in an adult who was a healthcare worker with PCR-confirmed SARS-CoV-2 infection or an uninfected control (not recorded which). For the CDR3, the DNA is TGTGCCAGCAGTCCCTTCAATGTCGGGGAGCTGTTTTTT. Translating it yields CASSPFNVGELFF.